This is a list of T cell receptor beta chains from one sample in a study of T cells after yellow fever vaccination. TCRdb used MiXCR to reprocess the 5' RACE reads, holding one entry per CDR3 protein. The table lists a few hundred thousand distinct CDR3 sequences, 6% to 7.5% of them singletons, with about 0.85% in the top ten. Source: CD4+ T cells sorted from PBMCs, taken 15 days after the yellow fever booster vaccination. Receptors originate from a man between 25 and 39 years old who received the YFV17D yellow fever vaccine. Each CDR3 is given with its conserved first and last residue. Each record gives: CDR3 protein, V gene, clone size, J gene. The size field is filled for only some rows; it gives once, few, many or a size class.

CDR3: CASSLIMSGAGEQYF
V: TRBV7-8
size: few
J: TRBJ2-7

CDR3: CASSPRNGRVSYNEQFF
V: TRBV18
size: -
J: TRBJ2-1

CDR3: CASSLGEGQPQHF
V: TRBV7-9
size: -
J: TRBJ1-5

CDR3: CASSLLFDRSYGYTF
V: TRBV27
size: few
J: TRBJ1-2

CDR3: CASSPPFATSGVTDTQYF
V: TRBV11-2
size: -
J: TRBJ2-3

CDR3: CSARVTGGETQYF
V: TRBV20-1
size: many
J: TRBJ2-5

CDR3: CAWSGVWRETEQFF
V: TRBV30
size: few
J: TRBJ2-1

CDR3: CAISAQGGGYTF
V: TRBV10-3
size: -
J: TRBJ1-2

CDR3: CASSAVTGKETQYF
V: TRBV18
size: -
J: TRBJ2-5

CDR3: CASSPTIYEQFF
V: TRBV7-2
size: many
J: TRBJ2-1

CDR3: CASSLERGIGPDTQYF
V: TRBV5-1
size: many
J: TRBJ2-3

CDR3: CSVEVSSTDTQYF
V: TRBV29-1
size: many
J: TRBJ2-3

CDR3: CASSQGRRDTQYF
V: TRBV3-1
size: -
J: TRBJ2-3

CDR3: CASSLVPMRAVVTDTQYF
V: TRBV12-3/TRBV12-4
size: few
J: TRBJ2-3

CDR3: CASSFQGADTEAFF
V: TRBV5-1
size: -
J: TRBJ1-1

CDR3: CASSRTGTHSYEQYF
V: TRBV5-1
size: -
J: TRBJ2-7

CDR3: CASSYWDLMRDTEAFF
V: TRBV5-8
size: -
J: TRBJ1-1

CDR3: CASSRPPDRETQYF
V: TRBV7-6
size: -
J: TRBJ2-5

CDR3: CATRANSYNEQFF
V: TRBV24-1
size: -
J: TRBJ2-1

CDR3: CAWRRIGTGARGTEAFF
V: TRBV30
size: few
J: TRBJ1-1

CDR3: CASSNQPAGGYNEQFF
V: TRBV9
size: many
J: TRBJ2-1

CDR3: CAISESGTAEQTQYF
V: TRBV10-3
size: many
J: TRBJ2-5

CDR3: CASSPGRGNTGELFF
V: TRBV5-4
size: -
J: TRBJ2-2

CDR3: CASEGYNEQFF
V: TRBV7-9
size: many
J: TRBJ2-1